The sequence of this T cell receptor beta chain was determined in a study of blood T cell repertoires in COVID-19. Study in general: The United States, Italy and Spain supplied acute and convalescent COVID-19 samples. Sample material is recorded as cDNA or gDNA derived from T cells, B-cell-depleted T cells, or PBMCs.

In the source study's methods: Estimated nucleated cell counts came from reference gene primer amplification. The protocol was immunoSEQ multiplex PCR, while the TCRdb copy is restricted to in-frame clones and leaves out a portion. That table furnishes V, J and clone size, whereas the DNA furnished D and trimming. The data show about 240,000 clones, roughly 88% seen once. The V gene's germline CDR1 is SSHAT and CDR2 FNYEAQ (reference sequence). This CDR3 region has 13 residues. Notes on this clone: The junction and the germline gene differ at one end; a read error may be behind it.

What was sequenced was peripheral blood. The clonotype comes from a man aged 80 or over with acute or convalescent COVID-19. The rearrangement joins TRBV7-7 to TRBJ1-1; D is perhaps TRBD1 (6 bases). The DNA for the CDR3 is TGTGCTAGCAGCCCACAGGGCAGCACTGAAGCTTTCTTT. Amino acid sequence: CASSPQGSTEAFF.